Below, 28 T cell receptor beta chains from the same sample are listed, as sequenced in a study of cytomegalovirus exposure and HLA in healthy donors. Data came from immunoSEQ multiplex PCR; TCRdb stores just in-frame clones and leaves some out. The repertoire holds around 56,000 clones, around 93% seen once, with under 2% in the top ten. Specimen: PBMCs. Receptors originate from a young woman in good health and CMV-seropositive.

The V call is TRBV7-8, the J call TRBJ2-3; D possibly corresponds to TRBD1 (5 bases). The germline gives CDR1 SGHVS, CDR2 FQNEAQ. The ends were cut back, 5 bases at V and 2 bases at J, with 11 bases in the middle. The CDR3 consists of 14 residues. CDR3 region: CASSRQRITDTQYF. The CDR3 DNA is TGTGCCAGCAGCCGACAGCGTATCACAGATACGCAGTATTTT. Supplemented by reference TRBV7-8 and TRBJ2-3, the full variable domain reads GAGVSQSPRYKVAKRGQDVALRCDPISGHVSLFWYQQALGQGPEFLTYFQNEAQLDKSGLPSDRFFAERPEGSVSTLKIQRTQQEDSAVYLCASSRQRITDTQYFGPGTRLTVL.

V is TRBV18 and J is TRBJ2-7; a possible D gene is TRBD1 (5 bases). V was pared by 3 bases and J by 4 bases, with 10 bases between. This CDR3 region has 13 residues. CDR1 KGHSH and CDR2 LQKENI come from the germline V gene. CDR3 sequence (DNA): TGTGCCAGCTCACCGCAGGGTTTGTACGAGCAGTACTTC. This sequence encodes CASSPQGLYEQYF.

The chain has TRBV30 and TRBJ1-1; D uncertain. Trimming cost V 8 bases and J 0 bases, with 16 bases left between them. CDR1 GTSNPN and CDR2 SVGIG come from the germline V gene (reference sequence). The CDR3 loop spans 14 amino acids. The CDR3 loop reads CAQSPLTLNTEAFF. The CDR3 DNA is TGTGCCCAGTCTCCCTTAACATTGAACACTGAAGCTTTCTTT.

This clone was seen just once. The rearrangement links TRBV29-1 to TRBJ2-7; 11 bases are shared with TRBD1. The CDR3 is 14 residues long. Trimming cost V 1 base and J 3 bases; bases outside gene matches: 2. The germline gives CDR1 SQVTM, CDR2 ANQGSEA. Here the CDR3 reads CSVEVGTGGYEQYF. The CDR3 DNA is TGCAGCGTTGAAGTTGGGACAGGGGGCTACGAGCAGTACTTC.

This chain joins TRBV5-4 and TRBJ2-5; TRBD1 might be the D (7 bases). The CDR3 totals 14 residues. Per germline, CDR1 SGHNT and CDR2 YYREEE (reference sequence). Deletions cut 2 bases from V and 4 bases from J, with 12 bases between. CDR3 nucleotide sequence: TGTGCCAGCAGCTTCCGACAGGGAGGAGAGACCCAGTACTTC. This codes for CASSFRQGGETQYF.

This chain's CDR3 is CASSLGAGPNQPQHF. The CDR3 DNA follows: TGCGCCAGCAGCTTGGGGGCGGGACCCAATCAGCCCCAGCATTTT. The gene calls are TRBV5-1 and TRBJ1-5, with a tentative D call TRBD1 (5 bases). Per germline, CDR1 SGHRS and CDR2 YFSETQ. V dropped 0 bases and J dropped 3 bases, with 10 bases sitting between them. The CDR3 consists of 15 residues.

This sequence joins TRBV18 and TRBJ1-2; D not resolved. Per the germline V gene, CDR1 is KGHSH and CDR2 is LQKENI. V was clipped by 1 base and J by 8 bases, with 11 bases between them. The CDR3 runs to 13 residues. The DNA for the CDR3 is TGTGCCAGCTCACCACAGGCAGAGGGAGGCTACACCTTC. This codes for CASSPQAEGGYTF.

The chain employs TRBV5-8 and TRBJ1-2; no clear D gene. The germline V gene has CDR1 SGHTS and CDR2 YDEGEE. The V gene lost 4 bases and the J gene lost 5 bases, with 21 bases spanning the gap. This CDR3 has 16 amino acids. The CDR3 DNA reads TGTGCCAGCAGCCTCCCGGGTGACCTACCCTCGTATGGCTACACCTTC. Translation gives CASSLPGDLPSYGYTF. The entire variable domain, with the rest obtained from reference TRBV5-8 and TRBJ1-2, is as follows: EAGVTQSPTHLIKTRGQQATLRCSPISGHTSVYWYQQALGLGLQFLLWYDEGEERNRGNFPPRFSGRQFPNYSSELNVNALELEDSALYLCASSLPGDLPSYGYTFGSGTRLTVV.

The V call is TRBV7-6, the J call TRBJ2-7, with 12 positions matching TRBD2. V gave up 4 bases and J gave up 2 bases; unmatched junction bases: 6. CDR3 length: 16 residues. From germline, CDR1 is SGHVS and CDR2 FNYEAQ. The CDR3 coding sequence is TGTGCCAGCAGCTCACTAGCGGGGGGCCTCCCCTACGAGCAGTACTTC. Residues: CASSSLAGGLPYEQYF.

In its sample, this clone was seen a few times. The chain carries TRBV19 and TRBJ1-5, with TRBD1 matching 9 bases. The length of the CDR3 is 15 residues. Trimming at V came to 3 bases and at J to 6 bases, leaving 6 bases not matched to a gene. Per the germline V gene, CDR1 is LNHDA and CDR2 is SQIVND (reference sequence). This CDR3 reads CASSILGTGFQPQHF. The CDR3 coding sequence is TGTGCCAGTAGTATCCTCGGGACAGGGTTTCAGCCCCAGCATTTT.

The chain recombines TRBV5-1 with TRBJ1-1; D call uncertain. V lost 0 bases, J lost 1 base, and 4 bases lay in between. The CDR3 spans 13 residues. Per germline, CDR1 SGHRS and CDR2 YFSETQ. CDR3 in amino acids: CASSLGGNTEAFF. CDR3 DNA: TGCGCCAGCAGCTTGGGCGGGAACACTGAAGCTTTCTTT. Full variable domain (remainder filled in from reference TRBV5-1 and TRBJ1-1): KAGVTQTPRYLIKTRGQQVTLSCSPISGHRSVSWYQQTPGQGLQFLFEYFSETQRNKGNFPGRFSGRQFSNSRSEMNVSTLELGDSALYLCASSLGGNTEAFFGQGTRLTVV.

The gene calls are TRBV7-8 and TRBJ1-1, with D hard to call. Germline CDR1 SGHVS, CDR2 FQNEAQ. This CDR3 spans 14 amino acids. V was shortened by 3 bases and J by 1 base, with 9 bases between the two germline ends. CDR3 nucleotide sequence: TGTGCCAGCAGCTTGTCCCAGGAGAACACTGAAGCTTTCTTT. Its protein product is CASSLSQENTEAFF.

This clone was observed once. The chain couples TRBV5-3 to TRBJ2-1, with 14 positions matching TRBD2. TRBV5-3 is flagged as an ORF with uncertain function. Losses at the gene ends were 5 bases for V and 5 bases for J; bases not matched to a gene: 6. This CDR3 has 16 residues. CDR3: CARSTTGLAGDNEQFF. DNA for the CDR3: TGTGCCAGAAGTACAACGGGACTAGCGGGGGACAATGAGCAGTTCTTC.

V usage is TRBV11-2 and J usage is TRBJ1-3, with D tentatively TRBD1 (6 bases). CDR1 is SGHAT and CDR2 is FQNNGV in the germline V gene. V lost 0 bases, J lost 2 bases, and 8 bases lay in between. The CDR3 has 15 residues. The CDR3 sequence is CASSLDRGTGNTIYF. The CDR3 DNA reads TGTGCCAGCAGCTTAGACAGGGGAACTGGAAACACCATATATTTT.

The chain uses TRBV19 and TRBJ1-2, with TRBD1 matching 7 bases. Per the germline V gene, CDR1 is LNHDA and CDR2 is SQIVND (reference sequence). Trimming took 4 bases from V and 5 from J; bases not matched to a gene: 4. The CDR3 covers 13 residues. The chain's CDR3 is CASSTPTGYGYTF. DNA of the CDR3: TGTGCCAGTAGTACCCCGACAGGGTATGGCTACACCTTC. Supplemented by reference TRBV19 and TRBJ1-2, the full variable domain reads DGGITQSPKYLFRKEGQNVTLSCEQNLNHDAMYWYRQDPGQGLRLIYYSQIVNDFQKGDIAEGYSVSREKKESFPLTVTSAQKNPTAFYLCASSTPTGYGYTFGSGTRLTVV.

The chain recombines TRBV5-5 with TRBJ2-3; D not certain. This CDR3 spans 14 amino acids. CDR1 SGHKS and CDR2 YYEKEE come from the germline V gene (reference sequence). Trimming cost V 0 bases and J 4 bases, with 9 bases left between them. The CDR3 loop is CASSLGIAADTQYF. In nucleotides, the CDR3 is TGTGCCAGCAGCTTGGGCATAGCTGCAGATACGCAGTATTTT.

The chain links TRBV5-1 to TRBJ2-7; TRBD1 matches 9 bases. The CDR3 spans 16 residues. CDR1 is SGHRS, CDR2 YFSETQ, per germline. The trim removed 5 bases at V and 0 bases at J, leaving 9 bases unmatched. CDR3 DNA: TGCGCCAGCAGGCAGCCGGGACAGGGCCTCTCCTACGAGCAGTACTTC. It specifies CASRQPGQGLSYEQYF.

The chain couples TRBV5-1 to TRBJ2-1; D is perhaps TRBD2 (6 bases). The CDR3 runs to 13 residues. The germline V gene encodes CDR1 SGHRS and CDR2 YFSETQ. CDR3 protein: CATSSGDDNEQFF. CDR3 nucleotides: TGCGCTACCAGTTCGGGGGATGACAATGAGCAGTTCTTC.

The chain links TRBV10-2 to TRBJ1-1; a possible D gene is TRBD1 (5 bases). The CDR3 runs to 13 residues. Trimming stripped 6 bases from V and 0 bases from J, with 8 bases between. Germline V gene sequence: CDR1 WSHSY, CDR2 SAAADI. This CDR3 reads CASSGGMNTEAFF. The DNA for the CDR3 is TGCGCCAGCAGCGGGGGAATGAACACTGAAGCTTTCTTT.

The V and J genes are TRBV6-4 and TRBJ2-1; D unresolved. The CDR3 runs to 13 residues. The V gene lost 2 bases and the J gene lost 6 bases, with 8 bases spanning the gap. The germline V gene encodes CDR1 MRHNA and CDR2 SNTAGT. The CDR3 region has the DNA TGTGCCAGCAGTGACAGCTCCCCCAATGAGCAGTTCTTC. Translating it yields CASSDSSPNEQFF.

This chain links TRBV7-6 with TRBJ1-6; possibly TRBD1 for D (6 bases). V was shortened by 0 bases and J by 6 bases, with 18 bases between the two germline ends. CDR3 length: 18 residues. Germline values: CDR1 SGHVS, CDR2 FNYEAQ. This CDR3 reads CASSLALEGVELNSPLHF. CDR3 bases: TGTGCCAGCAGCTTAGCGCTCGAGGGGGTTGAGCTTAATTCACCCCTCCACTTT.

This clone was recorded only once. The V gene is TRBV7-2, the J gene TRBJ2-1; tentatively, D is TRBD2 (5 bases). Germline V gives CDR1 SGHTA, CDR2 FQGNSA. This CDR3 spans 11 amino acids. The V gene lost 5 bases and the J gene lost 7 bases, with 6 bases spanning the gap. CDR3 protein: CASSPGNEQFF. The DNA of the CDR3 is TGTGCCAGCAGCCCGGGGAATGAGCAGTTCTTC.

This chain joins TRBV19 and TRBJ2-7; TRBD1 matches 7 bases. V gave up 1 base and J gave up 3 bases; unmatched junction bases: 6. Germline V gene data show CDR1 as LNHDA and CDR2 as SQIVND (reference sequence). There are 15 residues in the CDR3. CDR3: CASSIGGTANYEQYF. CDR3 DNA sequence: TGTGCCAGTAGTATAGGAGGGACAGCTAACTACGAGCAGTACTTC.

J is TRBJ1-2 and V is TRBV28; no definite D call. From germline, CDR1 is MDHEN and CDR2 SYDVKM. The length of the CDR3 is 13 residues. The V end lost 6 bases, the J end lost 4 bases, and 12 bases lay between the germline ends. The CDR3 spells CASSLDGSYGYTF. DNA of the CDR3: TGTGCCAGCAGCCTAGACGGATCCTATGGCTACACCTTC.

The chain uses TRBV10-3 and TRBJ1-1; unclear D gene. Germline-derived CDR1 and CDR2 are ENHRY and SYGVKD. V was cut by 2 bases and J by 2 bases, with 12 bases left in between. There are 15 residues in the CDR3. CDR3 DNA sequence: TGTGCCATCAGTGAGGTGGCAGGTATAAACACTGAAGCTTTCTTT. This translates into CAISEVAGINTEAFF.

This rearrangement joins TRBV6-6 to TRBJ1-6, with D uncertain. CDR3 length: 16 amino acids. CDR1 is MNHNY and CDR2 is SVGAGI in the germline V gene (reference sequence). V lost 6 bases and J lost 9, with 21 bases in between. The chain's CDR3 is CASSDPVGRMGSPLHF. As DNA, the CDR3 is TGTGCCAGCAGCGACCCGGTGGGGAGGATGGGTTCACCCCTCCACTTT.

The J gene is TRBJ2-7, the V gene TRBV29-1; 8 nucleotides match TRBD1. Germline lookup yields CDR1 SQVTM and CDR2 ANQGSEA. V gave up 6 bases and J gave up 6 bases; unmatched junction bases: 4. CDR3 size: 11 residues. The CDR3, as DNA: TGCAGCGTAGGCGGACAGGGCGAGCAGTACTTC. Encoded protein: CSVGGQGEQYF.

This chain joins TRBV5-1 and TRBJ2-7; maybe TRBD2 (6 bases). CDR1 SGHRS and CDR2 YFSETQ come from the germline V gene. Between the trimmed V and J ends, which lost 0 bases and 5 bases, there was a span of 15 bases. The CDR3 covers 15 residues. The CDR3 spells CASSLGRGTNDEQYF. The CDR3 nucleotides read TGCGCCAGCAGCTTGGGGCGGGGAACCAACGACGAGCAGTACTTC.